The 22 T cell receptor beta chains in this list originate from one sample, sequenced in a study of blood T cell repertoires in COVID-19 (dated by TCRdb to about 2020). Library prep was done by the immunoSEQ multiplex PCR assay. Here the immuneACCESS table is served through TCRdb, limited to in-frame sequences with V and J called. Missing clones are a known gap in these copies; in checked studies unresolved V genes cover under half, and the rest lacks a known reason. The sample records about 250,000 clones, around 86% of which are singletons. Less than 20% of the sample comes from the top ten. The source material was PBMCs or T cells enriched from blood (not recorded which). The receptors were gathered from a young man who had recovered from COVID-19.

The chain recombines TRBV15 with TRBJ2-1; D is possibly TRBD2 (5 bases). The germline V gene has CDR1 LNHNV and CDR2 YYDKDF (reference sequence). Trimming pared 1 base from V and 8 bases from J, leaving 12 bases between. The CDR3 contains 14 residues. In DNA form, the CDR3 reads TGTGCCACCAGCAGAGTAAGGACCGGGGATGAGCAGTTCTTC. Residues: CATSRVRTGDEQFF.

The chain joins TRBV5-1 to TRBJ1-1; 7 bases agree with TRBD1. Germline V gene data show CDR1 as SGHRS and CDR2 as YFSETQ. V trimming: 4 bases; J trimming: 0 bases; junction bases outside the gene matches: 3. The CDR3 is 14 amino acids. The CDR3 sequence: CASSEQGMNTEAFF. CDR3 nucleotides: TGCGCCAGCAGCGAACAGGGGATGAACACTGAAGCTTTCTTT.

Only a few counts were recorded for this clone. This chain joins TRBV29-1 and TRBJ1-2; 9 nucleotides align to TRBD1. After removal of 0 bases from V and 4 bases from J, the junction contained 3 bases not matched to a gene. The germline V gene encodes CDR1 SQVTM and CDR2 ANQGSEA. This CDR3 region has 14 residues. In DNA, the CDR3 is TGCAGCGTTGAAGACGGACAGGGGAGCTATGGCTACACCTTC. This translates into CSVEDGQGSYGYTF.

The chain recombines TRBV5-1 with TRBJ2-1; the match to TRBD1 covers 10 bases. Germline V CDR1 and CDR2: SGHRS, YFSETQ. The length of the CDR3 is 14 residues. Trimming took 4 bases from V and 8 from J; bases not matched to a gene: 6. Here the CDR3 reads CASSQGQGMDEQFF. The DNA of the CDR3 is TGCGCCAGCAGCCAGGGACAGGGGATGGATGAGCAGTTCTTC. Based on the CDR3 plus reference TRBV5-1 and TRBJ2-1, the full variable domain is KAGVTQTPRYLIKTRGQQVTLSCSPISGHRSVSWYQQTPGQGLQFLFEYFSETQRNKGNFPGRFSGRQFSNSRSEMNVSTLELGDSALYLCASSQGQGMDEQFFGPGTRLTVL.

The CDR3 spells CASSQGPYNEQFF. As DNA, the CDR3 is TGCGCCAGCAGCCAAGGGCCATACAATGAGCAGTTCTTC. The gene calls are TRBV4-1 and TRBJ2-1, with D hard to call. Trimming removed 1 base from V and 4 bases from J, with 5 bases in between. This CDR3 is built from 13 residues. Germline CDR1 and CDR2: MGHRA and YSYEKL.

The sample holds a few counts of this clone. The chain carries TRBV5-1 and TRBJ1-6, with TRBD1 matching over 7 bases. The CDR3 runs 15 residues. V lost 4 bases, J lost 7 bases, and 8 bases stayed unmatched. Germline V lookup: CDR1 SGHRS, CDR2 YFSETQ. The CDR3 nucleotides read TGCGCCAGCAGCGTAGACAGGGCCGGGAATTCACCCCTCCACTTT. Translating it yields CASSVDRAGNSPLHF.

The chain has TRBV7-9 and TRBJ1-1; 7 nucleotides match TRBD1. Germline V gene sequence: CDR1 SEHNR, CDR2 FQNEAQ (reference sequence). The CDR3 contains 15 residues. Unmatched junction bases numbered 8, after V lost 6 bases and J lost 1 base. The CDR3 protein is CASSPSGQKNTEAFF. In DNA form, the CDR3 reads TGTGCCAGCAGTCCTTCGGGACAGAAGAACACTGAAGCTTTCTTT. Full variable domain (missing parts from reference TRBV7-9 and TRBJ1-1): DTGVSQNPRHKITKRGQNVTFRCDPISEHNRLYWYRQTLGQGPEFLTYFQNEAQLEKSRLLSDRFSAERPKGSFSTLEIQRTEQGDSAMYLCASSPSGQKNTEAFFGQGTRLTVV.

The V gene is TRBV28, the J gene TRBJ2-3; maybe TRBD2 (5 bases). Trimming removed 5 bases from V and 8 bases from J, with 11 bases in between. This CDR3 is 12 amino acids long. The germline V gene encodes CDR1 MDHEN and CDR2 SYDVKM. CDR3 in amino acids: CASSLSRGTQYF. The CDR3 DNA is TGTGCCAGCAGTCTCTCACGGGGTACGCAGTATTTT.

The CDR3 DNA follows: TGCGCCAGCAGTCGCACGGGACTAGCTAGCTACAATGAGCAGTTCTTC. It translates to CASSRTGLASYNEQFF. The chain carries TRBV23-1 and TRBJ2-1, with TRBD2 identical over 9 bases. TRBV23-1 carries the ORF label, with uncertain function. With V trimmed by 4 bases and J by 3 bases, 7 bases remained unmatched. CDR3 length: 16 amino acids.

The CDR3 bases are TGTGCCAGCAGTTACACTAGCCCCGAGAGCTCCTACAATGAGCAGTTCTTC. Its protein is CASSYTSPESSYNEQFF. This chain links TRBV7-8 with TRBJ2-1; tentatively, D is TRBD2 (6 bases). Trimming took off 6 bases at V and 0 bases at J, with 18 bases between the two ends. The V gene's germline CDR1 is SGHVS and CDR2 FQNEAQ. This CDR3 spans 17 amino acids.

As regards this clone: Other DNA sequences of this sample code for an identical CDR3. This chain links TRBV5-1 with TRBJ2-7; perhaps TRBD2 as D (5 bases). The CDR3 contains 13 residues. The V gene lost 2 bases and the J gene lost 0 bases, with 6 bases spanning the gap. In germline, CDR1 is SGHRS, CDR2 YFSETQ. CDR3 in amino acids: CASSLGSSYEQYF. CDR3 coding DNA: TGCGCCAGCAGCTTAGGGAGCTCCTACGAGCAGTACTTC.

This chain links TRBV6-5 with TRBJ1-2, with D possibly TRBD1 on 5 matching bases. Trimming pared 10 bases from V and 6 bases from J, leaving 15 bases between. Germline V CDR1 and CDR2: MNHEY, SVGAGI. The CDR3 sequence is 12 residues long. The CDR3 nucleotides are TGTGCCACCTCAGACAGTCCGGATGGCTACACCTTC. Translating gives CATSDSPDGYTF.

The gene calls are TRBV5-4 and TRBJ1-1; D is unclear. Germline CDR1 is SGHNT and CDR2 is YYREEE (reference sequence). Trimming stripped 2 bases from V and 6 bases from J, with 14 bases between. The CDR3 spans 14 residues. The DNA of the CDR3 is TGTGCCAGCAGCTTAGGTCCGGGAGGCGCTGAAGCTTTCTTT. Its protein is CASSLGPGGAEAFF.

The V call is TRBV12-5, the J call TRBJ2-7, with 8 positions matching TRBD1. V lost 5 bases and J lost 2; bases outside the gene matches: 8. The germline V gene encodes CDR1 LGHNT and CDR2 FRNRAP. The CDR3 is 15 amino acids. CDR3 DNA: TGTGCTAGTGGTACTGGACAGGGCGTAGCCTACGAGCAGTACTTC. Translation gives CASGTGQGVAYEQYF.

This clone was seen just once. In DNA, the CDR3 is TGTGCCAGTAGTATCGGCGGGGGGCTCTCTGGAAACACCATATATTTT. This encodes CASSIGGGLSGNTIYF. The rearrangement uses TRBV19 and TRBJ1-3; D might be TRBD1 (6 bases). The V gene lost 3 bases and the J gene lost 0 bases, with 12 bases spanning the gap. Germline V lookup: CDR1 LNHDA, CDR2 SQIVND (reference sequence). This CDR3 has 16 amino acids. Variable domain in full (rest from reference TRBV19 and TRBJ1-3): DGGITQSPKYLFRKEGQNVTLSCEQNLNHDAMYWYRQDPGQGLRLIYYSQIVNDFQKGDIAEGYSVSREKKESFPLTVTSAQKNPTAFYLCASSIGGGLSGNTIYFGEGSWLTVV.

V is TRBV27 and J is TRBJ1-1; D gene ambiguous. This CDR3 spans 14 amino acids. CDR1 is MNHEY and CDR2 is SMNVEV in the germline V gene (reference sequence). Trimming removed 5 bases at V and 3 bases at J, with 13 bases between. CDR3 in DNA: TGTGCCAGCAGTCCCCAGGTGGCCCACACTGAAGCTTTCTTT. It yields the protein CASSPQVAHTEAFF.

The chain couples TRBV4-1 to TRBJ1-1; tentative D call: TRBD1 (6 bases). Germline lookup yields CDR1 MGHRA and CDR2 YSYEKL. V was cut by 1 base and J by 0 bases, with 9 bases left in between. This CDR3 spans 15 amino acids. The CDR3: CASSQVQGMNTEAFF. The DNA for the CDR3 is TGCGCCAGCAGCCAAGTACAGGGTATGAACACTGAAGCTTTCTTT.

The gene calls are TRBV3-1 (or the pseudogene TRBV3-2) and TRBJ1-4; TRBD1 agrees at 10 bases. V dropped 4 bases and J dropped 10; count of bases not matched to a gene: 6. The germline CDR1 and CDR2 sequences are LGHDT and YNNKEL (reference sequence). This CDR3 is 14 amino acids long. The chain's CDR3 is CASSPGQGVVKLFF. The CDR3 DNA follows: TGTGCCAGCAGCCCAGGACAGGGGGTCGTAAAACTGTTTTTT.

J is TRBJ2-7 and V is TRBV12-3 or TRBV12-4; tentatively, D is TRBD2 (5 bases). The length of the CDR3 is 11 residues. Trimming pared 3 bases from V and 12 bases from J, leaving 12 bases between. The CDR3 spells CASSLTPRGYF. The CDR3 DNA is TGTGCCAGCAGTTTGACTCCCCGGGGGTACTTC.

CDR3 region: CASSFRDTNTGELFF. CDR3 coding DNA: TGTGCCAGCAGCTTCCGCGACACGAACACCGGGGAGCTGTTTTTT. The J gene is TRBJ2-2, the V gene TRBV11-1; no clear D. This CDR3 contains 15 residues. V gave up 3 bases and J gave up 0 bases, with 8 bases separating them. CDR1 is SGHAT, CDR2 FQDESV, per germline (reference sequence).

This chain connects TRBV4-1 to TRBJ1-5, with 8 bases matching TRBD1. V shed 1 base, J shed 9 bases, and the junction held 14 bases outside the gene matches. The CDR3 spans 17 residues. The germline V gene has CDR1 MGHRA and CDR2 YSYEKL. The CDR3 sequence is CASSQVLLQGGYRPQHF. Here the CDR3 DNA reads TGCGCCAGCAGCCAAGTTTTGCTACAGGGGGGGTATCGGCCCCAGCATTTT.

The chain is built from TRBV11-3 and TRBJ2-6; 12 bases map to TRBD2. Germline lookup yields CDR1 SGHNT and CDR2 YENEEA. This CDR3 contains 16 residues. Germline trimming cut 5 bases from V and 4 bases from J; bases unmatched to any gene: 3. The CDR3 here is CASSLAGGAGANVLTF. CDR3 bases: TGTGCCAGCAGCCTAGCGGGAGGGGCCGGGGCCAACGTCCTGACTTTC.